Listed here are 7 T cell receptor beta chains from one sample, sequenced in a study of Ad26.COV2.S vaccination and SARS-CoV-2 variants. As for treatment: 15 to 20 received Ad26.COV2.S at low or high dose, single or two shots; 5 received placebo; per-sample allocation not given. Sampling was performed 63 days after the first vaccine or placebo injection. Some clones are missing from TCRdb's copy, which holds only in-frame ones; the method was immunoSEQ multiplex PCR. The table records more than 400,000 clones, over 80% of them present only once. This material consisted of peripheral blood, taken in a trial of Ad26.COV2.S vaccine versus placebo. These receptors came from a person aged 18 to 59 who received the Ad26.COV2.S COVID-19 vaccine or a placebo.

The count of this clone is one. The chain couples TRBV30 to TRBJ2-7, with D possibly being TRBD1 (6 bases). In germline, CDR1 is GTSNPN, CDR2 SVGIG (reference sequence). The CDR3 length is 15 residues. V shed 4 bases and J shed 6 bases, with 22 bases lying between them. The CDR3 nucleotides read TGTGCCTGGACTACCTTTAGTTCAGGGGCGGTCGAGCAGTACTTC. This encodes CAWTTFSSGAVEQYF.

The rearrangement links TRBV6-5 to TRBJ2-2; D ambiguous. From germline, CDR1 is MNHEY and CDR2 SVGAGI. The CDR3 has 11 amino acids. Between the trimmed V and J ends, which lost 7 bases and 1 base, there was a span of 1 base. The CDR3: CASMNTGELFF. CDR3 coding DNA: TGTGCCAGCATGAACACCGGGGAGCTGTTTTTT.

The chain recombines TRBV6-1 with TRBJ2-2, with 8 bases identical to TRBD2. Unmatched junction bases numbered 6, after V lost 1 base and J lost 8 bases. This CDR3 comprises 15 residues. Germline V CDR1 and CDR2: MNHNS, SASEGT. The CDR3 DNA sequence: TGTGCCAGCAGTGAAGGTCTAGCGGGTTCAGGGGAGCTGTTTTTT. This sequence encodes CASSEGLAGSGELFF.

The CDR3 sequence is CAWGQGGYNEQFF. The DNA for the CDR3 is TGTGCCTGGGGACAGGGGGGGTACAATGAGCAGTTCTTC. V is TRBV30 and J is TRBJ2-1; TRBD1 matches 10 bases. Germline CDR1 reads GTSNPN; CDR2 reads SVGIG (reference sequence). This CDR3 is 13 amino acids long. V dropped 5 bases and J dropped 4; count of bases not matched to a gene: 2. Complete variable domain (other parts from reference TRBV30 and TRBJ2-1): SQTIHQWPATLVQPVGSPLSLECTVEGTSNPNLYWYRQAAGRGLQLLFYSVGIGQISSEVPQNLSASRPQDRQFILSSKKLLLSDSGFYLCAWGQGGYNEQFFGPGTRLTVL.

The genes are TRBV9 and TRBJ1-4; TRBD1 aligns across 7 bases. CDR1 and CDR2 from the germline V gene are SGDLS and YYNGEE. The CDR3 extends over 14 amino acids. With 7 bases clipped from V and 3 bases from J, the junction kept 6 bases outside the gene matches. CDR3 amino acids: CASGPGQPNEKLFF. The CDR3 region has the DNA TGTGCCAGCGGCCCGGGACAGCCTAATGAAAAACTGTTTTTT.

The chain employs TRBV6-6 and TRBJ2-7, with 7 bases that match TRBD1. Trimming removed 2 bases from V and 0 bases from J; junction bases left unmatched: 4. The CDR3 has 15 residues. Germline V gene lookup returns CDR1 MNHNY and CDR2 SVGAGI (reference sequence). CDR3 DNA sequence: TGTGCCAGCAGTTACCCGGACAGGAGCTCCTACGAGCAGTACTTC. Amino acids: CASSYPDRSSYEQYF.

As for this clone: Other DNA sequences in this specimen translate into the identical CDR3. The chain joins TRBV11-2 to TRBJ2-5; no reliable D call. Per the germline V gene, CDR1 is SGHAT and CDR2 is FQNNGV. CDR3 size: 14 residues. V was cut by 1 base and J by 2 bases, with 8 bases left in between. CDR3 residues: CASSLGQYQETQYF. The CDR3 DNA reads as TGTGCCAGCAGCTTAGGCCAGTATCAAGAGACCCAGTACTTC. Filled out from reference TRBV11-2 and TRBJ2-5, the complete variable domain reads EAGVAQSPRYKIIEKRQSVAFWCNPISGHATLYWYQQILGQGPKLLIQFQNNGVVDDSQLPKDRFSAERLKGVDSTLKIQPAKLEDSAVYLCASSLGQYQETQYFGPGTRLLVL.